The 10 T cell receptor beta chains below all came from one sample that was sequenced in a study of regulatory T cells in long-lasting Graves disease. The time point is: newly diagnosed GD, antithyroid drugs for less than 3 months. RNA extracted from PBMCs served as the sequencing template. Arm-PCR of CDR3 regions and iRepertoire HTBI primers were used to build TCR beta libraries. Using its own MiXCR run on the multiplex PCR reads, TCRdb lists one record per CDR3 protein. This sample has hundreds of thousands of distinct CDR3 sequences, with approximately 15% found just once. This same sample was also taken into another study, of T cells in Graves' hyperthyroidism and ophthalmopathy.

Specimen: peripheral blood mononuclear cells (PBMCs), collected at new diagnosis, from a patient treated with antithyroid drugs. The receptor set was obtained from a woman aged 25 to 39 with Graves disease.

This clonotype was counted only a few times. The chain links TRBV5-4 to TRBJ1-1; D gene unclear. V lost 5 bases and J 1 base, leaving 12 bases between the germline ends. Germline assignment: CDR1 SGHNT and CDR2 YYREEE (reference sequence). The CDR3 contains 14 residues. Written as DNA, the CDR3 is TGTGCCAGCAGACCCCAGGTTCAGAACACTGAAGCTTTCTTT. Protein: CASRPQVQNTEAFF.

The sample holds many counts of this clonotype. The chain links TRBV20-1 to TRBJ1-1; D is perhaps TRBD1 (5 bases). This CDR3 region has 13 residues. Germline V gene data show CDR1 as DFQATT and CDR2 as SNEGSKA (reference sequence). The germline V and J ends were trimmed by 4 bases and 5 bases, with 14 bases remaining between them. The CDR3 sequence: CSAKVRGGTEAFF. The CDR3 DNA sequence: TGCAGTGCTAAAGTTAGGGGAGGGACTGAAGCTTTCTTT.

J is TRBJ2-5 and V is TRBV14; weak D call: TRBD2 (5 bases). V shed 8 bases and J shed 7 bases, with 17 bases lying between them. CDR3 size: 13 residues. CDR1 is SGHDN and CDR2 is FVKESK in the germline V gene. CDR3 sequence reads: CASSKDLSGTQYF. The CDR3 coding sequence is TGTGCCAGCTCGAAGGACTTGAGCGGGACCCAGTACTTC.

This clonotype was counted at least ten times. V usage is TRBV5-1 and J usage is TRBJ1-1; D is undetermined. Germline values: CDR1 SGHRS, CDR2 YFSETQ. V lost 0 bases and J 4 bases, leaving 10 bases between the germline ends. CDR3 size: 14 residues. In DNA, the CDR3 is TGCGCCAGCAGCTTGGATGGGATCGCCACTGAAGCTTTCTTT. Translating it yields CASSLDGIATEAFF.

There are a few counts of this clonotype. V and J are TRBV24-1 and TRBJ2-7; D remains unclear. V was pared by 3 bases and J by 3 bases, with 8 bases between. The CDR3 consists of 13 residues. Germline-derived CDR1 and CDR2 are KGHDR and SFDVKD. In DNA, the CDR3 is TGTGCCACCAGTGATCCGACCGTCTACGAGCAGTACTTC. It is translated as CATSDPTVYEQYF.

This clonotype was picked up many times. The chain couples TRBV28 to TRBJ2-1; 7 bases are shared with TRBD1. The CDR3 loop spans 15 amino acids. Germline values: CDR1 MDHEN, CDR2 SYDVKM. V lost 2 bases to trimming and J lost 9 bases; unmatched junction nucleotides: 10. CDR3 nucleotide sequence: TGTGCCAGCAGTTTACCTCACCAGACAGGGCGTGAGCAGTTCTTC. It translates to CASSLPHQTGREQFF.

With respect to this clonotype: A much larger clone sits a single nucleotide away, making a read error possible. The CDR3 DNA reads as TGTGCCACGATGGACGAGCGGGTGTACAATGAGCAGTTCTTC. Protein: CATMDERVYNEQFF. V and J are TRBV2 and TRBJ2-1; D perhaps matches TRBD2 (6 bases). The V gene lost 10 bases and the J gene lost 4 bases, with 17 bases spanning the gap. Germline V lookup: CDR1 SNHLY, CDR2 FYNNEI. This CDR3 is 14 amino acids long.

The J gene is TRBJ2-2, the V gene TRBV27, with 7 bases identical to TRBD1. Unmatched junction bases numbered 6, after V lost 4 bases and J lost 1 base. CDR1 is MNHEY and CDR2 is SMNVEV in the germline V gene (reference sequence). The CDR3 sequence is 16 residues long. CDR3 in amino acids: CASSSKGAQNTGELFF. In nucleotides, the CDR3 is TGTGCCAGCAGTTCCAAGGGGGCCCAGAACACCGGGGAGCTGTTTTTT.

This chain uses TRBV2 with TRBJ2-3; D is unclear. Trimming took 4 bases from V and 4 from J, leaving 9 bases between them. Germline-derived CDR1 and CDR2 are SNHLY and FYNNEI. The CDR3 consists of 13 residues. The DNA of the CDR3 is TGTGCCAGCAGTGTGGGTGTTCCAGATACGCAGTATTTT. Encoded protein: CASSVGVPDTQYF.

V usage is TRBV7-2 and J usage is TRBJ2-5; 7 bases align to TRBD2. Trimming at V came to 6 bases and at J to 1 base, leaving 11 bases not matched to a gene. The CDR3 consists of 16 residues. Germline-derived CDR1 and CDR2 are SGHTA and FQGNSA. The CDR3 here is CASSRRGLGPQETQYF. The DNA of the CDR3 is TGTGCCAGCAGTCGCCGAGGACTAGGGCCCCAAGAGACCCAGTACTTC.